This section outlines one T cell receptor beta chain sequence together with its context. This sample stems from a study of blood T cell repertoires in COVID-19. At the level of the study: Sample material is recorded as cDNA or gDNA derived from T cells, B-cell-depleted T cells, or PBMCs.

Data came from immunoSEQ multiplex PCR; TCRdb stores just in-frame clones and leaves some out. The sample lists over 65,000 clones; 75% to 90% were seen once. The CDR3 extends over 14 amino acids. Losses at the gene ends were 8 bases for V and 4 bases for J; bases not matched to a gene: 8. The germline gives CDR1 MDHEN, CDR2 SYDVKM. The V gene is TRBV28, the J gene TRBJ1-5; 7 bases fit TRBD1. The TCR was taken from a woman aged 35 to 49 with active or convalescent COVID-19. Sequenced input: peripheral blood. For the CDR3, the DNA is TGTGCCAGCGTCCGATCAGGGGGAAATCAGCCCCAGCATTTT. This sequence encodes CASVRSGGNQPQHF.